The clone carrying this T cell receptor (beta chain) was seen a single time. Germline V lookup: CDR1 SGHVS, CDR2 FQNEAQ. V lost 5 bases to trimming and J lost 0 bases, with 10 bases between them. The CDR3 has 15 amino acids. This sample was included in a study of T cells in Graves' hyperthyroidism and ophthalmopathy. RNA transcripts yielded amplified TCR beta CDR3 regions. Researchers ran a first-round RT-PCR on the TCR CDR3 using the HTBI primer set. TCRdb re-called the multiplex PCR reads through MiXCR, storing one row per CDR3 protein. The sample records some 600,000 distinct CDR3 sequences, around 45% being singletons.

This receptor was identified in a woman between 18 and 29 years old with Graves' hyperthyroidism. The specimen sequenced was peripheral blood or thyroid tissue (not recorded which). The chain recombines TRBV7-8 with TRBJ1-4; D not certain. CDR3 protein: CASSPDWATNEKLFF. DNA for the CDR3: TGTGCCAGCAGCCCCGACTGGGCAACTAATGAAAAACTGTTTTTT. The whole variable domain, filled in from reference TRBV7-8 and TRBJ1-4, reads GAGVSQSPRYKVAKRGQDVALRCDPISGHVSLFWYQQALGQGPEFLTYFQNEAQLDKSGLPSDRFFAERPEGSVSTLKIQRTQQEDSAVYLCASSPDWATNEKLFFGSGTQLSVL.